The next 19 T cell receptor beta chains were all read from a single sample in a study of T cell responses to AZD1222 COVID-19 vaccine. Profiling relied on immunoSEQ multiplex PCR, and the TCRdb table lists in-frame clones only, not all of them. This sample has around 140,000 clones, with 88% found just once. The sequences come from peripheral blood, collected 28 days after the second dose of the MenACWY control vaccine. The receptors were sampled from an adult who received the MenACWY meningococcal vaccine as a control.

The gene calls are TRBV11-3 and TRBJ2-3; maybe TRBD2 (5 bases). Germline loops: CDR1 SGHNT, CDR2 YENEEA. V was clipped by 4 bases and J by 1 base, with 12 bases between them. The CDR3 spans 15 residues. This CDR3 reads CASSSLWGGTDTQYF. The CDR3 bases are TGTGCCAGCAGCTCCCTCTGGGGAGGCACAGATACGCAGTATTTT. The variable domain in full, completed from reference TRBV11-3 and TRBJ2-3, reads EAGVVQSPRYKIIEKKQPVAFWCNPISGHNTLYWYLQNLGQGPELLIRYENEEAVDDSQLPKDRFSAERLKGVDSTLKIQPAELGDSAVYLCASSSLWGGTDTQYFGPGTRLTVL.

The chain recombines TRBV2 with TRBJ1-1; D not certain. The CDR3 loop spans 14 amino acids. V dropped 7 bases and J dropped 3 bases, with 15 bases sitting between them. The germline gives CDR1 SNHLY, CDR2 FYNNEI. In DNA, the CDR3 is TGTGCCAGCATCCAAGAGTCGGGGTACACTGAAGCTTTCTTT. Its translation: CASIQESGYTEAFF. Full variable domain (remainder filled in from reference TRBV2 and TRBJ1-1): EPEVTQTPSHQVTQMGQEVILRCVPISNHLYFYWYRQILGQKVEFLVSFYNNEISEKSEIFDDQFSVERPDGSNFTLKIRSTKLEDSAMYFCASIQESGYTEAFFGQGTRLTVV.

The rearrangement joins TRBV3-1 (or the pseudogene TRBV3-2) to TRBJ1-1, with 7 bases aligning to TRBD1. CDR1 is LGHDT and CDR2 is YNNKEL in the germline V gene (reference sequence). The V segment lost 6 bases and the J segment 5 bases; nucleotides outside the gene matches: 9. The CDR3 runs 14 residues. CDR3 in DNA: TGTGCCAGCAGAAGACAGGGACAAGAAACTGAAGCTTTCTTT. Encoded protein: CASRRQGQETEAFF.

The genes are TRBV6-1 and TRBJ1-6; TRBD1 matches at 7 bases. Germline lookup yields CDR1 MNHNS and CDR2 SASEGT. Germline trimming cut 5 bases from V and 10 bases from J; bases unmatched to any gene: 8. This CDR3 is built from 14 residues. The chain's CDR3 is CASSSTGRGSPLHF. The CDR3 DNA is TGTGCCAGCAGTTCGACAGGGCGAGGGTCACCCCTCCACTTT.

This sequence joins TRBV27 and TRBJ1-1; no reliable D call. The CDR3 totals 15 residues. The V gene's germline CDR1 is MNHEY and CDR2 SMNVEV (reference sequence). The V and J ends lost 2 bases and 3 bases respectively, with 13 bases between them. The CDR3 spells CASSLTPPWDTEAFF. DNA for the CDR3: TGTGCCAGCAGTTTAACCCCACCATGGGACACTGAAGCTTTCTTT.

This clone has only one observation. The V gene is TRBV5-1, the J gene TRBJ2-2, with TRBD1 matching 10 bases. V shed 4 bases and J 6 bases; nucleotides not matched to a gene: 6. The CDR3 extends over 15 amino acids. Germline CDR1 SGHRS, CDR2 YFSETQ. CDR3 in DNA: TGCGCCAGCAGCGACCGGGACAGGGGCCCCGGGGAGCTGTTTTTT. Translation gives CASSDRDRGPGELFF.

The chain joins TRBV28 to TRBJ1-6; no firm D call. CDR1 is MDHEN, CDR2 SYDVKM, per germline. Trimming removed 5 bases from V and 5 bases from J, with 10 bases in between. The CDR3 extends over 14 amino acids. CDR3 in DNA: TGTGCCAGCAGTCTCTCGGCAGATAATTCACCCCTCCACTTT. Translation gives CASSLSADNSPLHF.

V and J are TRBV25-1 and TRBJ2-3; D unresolved. This CDR3 region has 15 residues. The germline V and J ends were trimmed by 1 base and 12 bases, with 20 bases remaining between them. Germline V lookup: CDR1 MGHDK, CDR2 SYGVNS. The CDR3 reads CASSESGGGLRPQYF. The DNA of the CDR3 is TGTGCCAGCAGTGAATCGGGCGGCGGCCTGAGGCCCCAGTATTTT.

The gene calls are TRBV11-2 and TRBJ1-1, with D perhaps matching TRBD1 (6 bases). CDR1 is SGHAT and CDR2 is FQNNGV in the germline V gene. The CDR3 has 15 amino acids. V was shortened by 2 bases and J by 4 bases, with 14 bases between the two germline ends. The CDR3 is CASSLTRGQATEAFF. DNA for the CDR3: TGTGCCAGCAGCTTAACCAGGGGTCAGGCCACTGAAGCTTTCTTT.

V gene TRBV5-4 combines with J gene TRBJ2-1, with no clear D. The CDR3 length is 14 residues. Per the germline V gene, CDR1 is SGHNT and CDR2 is YYREEE (reference sequence). The ends were cut back, 2 bases at V and 7 bases at J, with 13 bases in the middle. Written as DNA, the CDR3 is TGTGCCAGCAGCTTAGACCCTGTCGGAAATGAGCAGTTCTTC. Translation: CASSLDPVGNEQFF.

The chain employs TRBV5-1 and TRBJ2-2; 7 bases line up with TRBD2. CDR3 length: 15 residues. J lost 7 bases, V lost 2 bases, and 8 bases had no gene match. Germline CDR1 SGHRS, CDR2 YFSETQ. The CDR3 loop reads CASSLGLGANGELFF. DNA of the CDR3: TGCGCCAGCAGCTTAGGACTAGGAGCTAACGGGGAGCTGTTTTTT.

The chain recombines TRBV9 with TRBJ2-3; 7 nucleotides agree with TRBD1. CDR1 and CDR2 (germline): SGDLS, YYNGEE. CDR3 length: 15 residues. Trimming removed 3 bases from V and 0 bases from J; junction bases left unmatched: 4. CDR3 bases: TGTGCCAGCAGCGACGGGACAGTTAGCACAGATACGCAGTATTTT. Translated, it gives CASSDGTVSTDTQYF.

The chain links TRBV28 to TRBJ2-1; D gene ambiguous. This CDR3 region has 13 residues. Germline lookup yields CDR1 MDHEN and CDR2 SYDVKM. V lost 6 bases to trimming and J lost 9 bases, with 15 bases between them. The CDR3 sequence: CASSPPLESEQFF. CDR3 bases: TGTGCCAGCAGCCCCCCATTGGAAAGTGAGCAGTTCTTC.

Here the CDR3 DNA reads TGCAGCGCCGGGGGAGAGCGGGGGTTCTACAATGAGCAGTTCTTC. Its protein is CSAGGERGFYNEQFF. V and J are TRBV29-1 and TRBJ2-1, with 8 nucleotides matching TRBD2. This CDR3 is 15 amino acids long. V trimming: 7 bases; J trimming: 3 bases; junction bases outside the gene matches: 11. The V gene's germline CDR1 is SQVTM and CDR2 ANQGSEA.

The rearrangement links TRBV19 to TRBJ2-6; D unclear. This CDR3 contains 16 residues. The V end lost 0 bases, the J end lost 1 base, and 7 bases lay between the germline ends. From germline, CDR1 is LNHDA and CDR2 SQIVND (reference sequence). CDR3 DNA: TGTGCCAGTAGTATAGATCAGCGATCTGGGGCCAACGTCCTGACTTTC. This gives the protein CASSIDQRSGANVLTF.

This clone was seen more than once but under ten times. The CDR3, as DNA: TGTGCCAGCAGCCCTAGTTTGAGCGGGGGCTACACCTTC. It yields the protein CASSPSLSGGYTF. V gene TRBV11-2 combines with J gene TRBJ1-2; no clear D. Germline assignment: CDR1 SGHAT and CDR2 FQNNGV. This CDR3 is built from 13 residues. V dropped 5 bases and J dropped 8 bases, with 15 bases sitting between them.

This chain uses TRBV28 with TRBJ2-7; no clear D gene. Germline loops: CDR1 MDHEN, CDR2 SYDVKM. The CDR3 has 13 residues. V lost 3 bases to trimming and J lost 6 bases, with 12 bases between them. CDR3 sequence (DNA): TGTGCCAGCAGTTTCGTCGACGGTCCCGAGCAGTACTTC. This codes for CASSFVDGPEQYF.

J is TRBJ1-1 and V is TRBV7-3; a possible D gene is TRBD1 (5 bases). This CDR3 contains 15 residues. The germline V and J ends were trimmed by 3 bases and 4 bases, with 15 bases remaining between them. Germline CDR1 reads SGHTA; CDR2 reads FQGTGA. CDR3 sequence reads: CASSLRGGWGTEAFF. The CDR3 nucleotides read TGTGCCAGCAGCTTGCGCGGGGGATGGGGCACTGAAGCTTTCTTT.

J is TRBJ2-7 and V is TRBV6-2 or TRBV6-3; perhaps TRBD1 as D (6 bases). Germline V gene sequence: CDR1 MNHEY, CDR2 SVGEGT. V dropped 6 bases and J dropped 0 bases, with 9 bases sitting between them. This CDR3 comprises 13 residues. CDR3 nucleotide sequence: TGTGCCAGCAGCCGACAGGTCTCCTACGAGCAGTACTTC. Translated, it gives CASSRQVSYEQYF.